Listed here are 32 T cell receptor beta chains from one sample, sequenced in a study of shared clonotypes between healthy human individuals. TCRdb keeps only in-frame clones here, not all; method: immunoSEQ multiplex PCR. The sample has millions of clones, roughly 91% seen once; the top ten hold about 1.8%. Terminally differentiated effector memory CD45RA+ cells were left out of the naive CD8 fraction, which was CD45RO-negative and positively selected for CCR7. Sequenced input: naive CD8+ T cells from PBMCs. Receptor source: a man between 18 and 29 years old in good health. Some clones in this sample may be carry-over from other donors' samples.

Comment on this clone: The identical CDR3 is also encoded by other nucleotide sequences in the sample. The chain combines TRBV9 with TRBJ2-1; TRBD2 matches at 8 bases. Looked up from germline, CDR1 is SGDLS and CDR2 is YYNGEE. This CDR3 is built from 15 residues. Trimming removed 4 bases from V and 0 bases from J; junction bases left unmatched: 3. The CDR3 DNA is TGTGCCAGCAGCCCAAGCGGGAGCTCCTACAATGAGCAGTTCTTC. Encoded protein: CASSPSGSSYNEQFF.

The CDR3 is CASSPLLRDHNEQFF. CDR3 DNA: TGTGCCAGCAGCCCTCTACTTAGGGACCACAATGAGCAGTTCTTC. V usage is TRBV9 and J usage is TRBJ2-1; D possibly matches TRBD1 or TRBD2 (5 bases each). The CDR3 is 15 amino acids. The germline V gene has CDR1 SGDLS and CDR2 YYNGEE. The germline V and J ends were trimmed by 4 bases and 5 bases, with 16 bases remaining between them.

V and J are TRBV28 and TRBJ1-5; D is undetermined. The CDR3 is made up of 15 amino acids. Trimming took 3 bases from V and 1 from J, leaving 10 bases between them. Germline values: CDR1 MDHEN, CDR2 SYDVKM. The CDR3 DNA sequence: TGTGCCAGCAGTTTTCTGCCCAAGAGCAATCAGCCCCAGCATTTT. Protein product: CASSFLPKSNQPQHF.

CDR3 amino acids: CASSLDAFGQLLGYGYTF. The CDR3, as DNA: TGTGCCAGCAGCCTTGACGCTTTTGGACAGCTTCTCGGCTATGGCTACACCTTC. The genes are TRBV11-2 and TRBJ1-2, with a tentative D call TRBD1 (6 bases). Germline values: CDR1 SGHAT, CDR2 FQNNGV. The CDR3 totals 18 residues. The V end was cut by 5 bases, the J end by 4 bases, with 26 bases between.

DNA for the CDR3: TGCGCCAGCAGCCGGGGACCGCTAGCAGAAGAATCTCCGTGGGACAATGAGCAGTTCTTC. This gives the protein CASSRGPLAEESPWDNEQFF. This chain connects TRBV4-3 to TRBJ2-1, with D perhaps TRBD1 or TRBD2 (5 bases each). This CDR3 is built from 20 residues. Germline lookup yields CDR1 LGHNA and CDR2 YSLEER. V lost 4 bases, J lost 5 bases, and 30 bases lay in between.

Points on this clone: Other DNA sequences in this sample translate to the same CDR3. V is TRBV5-6 and J is TRBJ2-1; D is perhaps TRBD1 (5 bases). In germline, CDR1 is SGHDT, CDR2 YYEEEE. CDR3 length: 13 amino acids. The ends were cut back, 0 bases at V and 8 bases at J, with 9 bases in the middle. Here the CDR3 DNA reads TGTGCCAGCAGCTTGGAGTGGGGCGATGAGCAGTTCTTC. Its translation is CASSLEWGDEQFF.

The V call is TRBV28, the J call TRBJ1-4; D remains ambiguous. The CDR3 runs to 16 residues. V gave up 4 bases and J gave up 0 bases, with 12 bases separating them. CDR1 and CDR2 (germline): MDHEN, SYDVKM. CDR3 coding DNA: TGTGCCAGCAGTTCTCTAATCGGTACAACTAATGAAAAACTGTTTTTT. Protein: CASSSLIGTTNEKLFF.

Details on this clone: The junction and the germline gene differ at one end; a read error may be behind it. The sample holds other DNA sequences that translate to the same CDR3. V is TRBV7-3 and J is TRBJ2-7; 8 nucleotides agree with TRBD2. There are 13 residues in the CDR3. The germline gives CDR1 SGHTA, CDR2 FQGTGA. DNA for the CDR3: TGTGCCAGCAGCCTAACTAGCGGCTACGAGCAGTACTTC. As protein: CASSLTSGYEQYF.

The chain recombines TRBV7-8 with TRBJ2-7; D remains unclear. Trimming left V 5 bases short and J 0 bases short, with 17 bases between. The CDR3 runs 16 residues. The germline gives CDR1 SGHVS, CDR2 FQNEAQ. CDR3 coding DNA: TGTGCCAGCAGCACCCCTGGCCGATTAAGCTCCTACGAGCAGTACTTC. This translates into CASSTPGRLSSYEQYF. Based on the CDR3 plus reference TRBV7-8 and TRBJ2-7, the full variable domain is GAGVSQSPRYKVAKRGQDVALRCDPISGHVSLFWYQQALGQGPEFLTYFQNEAQLDKSGLPSDRFFAERPEGSVSTLKIQRTQQEDSAVYLCASSTPGRLSSYEQYFGPGTRLTVT.

In this sample, this clone turned up once. CDR3 in amino acids: CASRYQGMDNEQFF. The CDR3 DNA sequence: TGTGCCAGCAGATATCAGGGCATGGACAATGAGCAGTTCTTC. The genes are TRBV28 and TRBJ2-1; D possibly corresponds to TRBD1 (5 bases). Trimming shortened V by 6 bases and J by 5 bases, and 14 bases separated the two germline ends. This CDR3 has 14 residues. CDR1 MDHEN and CDR2 SYDVKM come from the germline V gene. Looking up the rest from reference TRBV28 and TRBJ2-1 gives the full variable domain: DVKVTQSSRYLVKRTGEKVFLECVQDMDHENMFWYRQDPGLGLRLIYFSYDVKMKEKGDIPEGYSVSREKKERFSLILESASTNQTSMYLCASRYQGMDNEQFFGPGTRLTVL.

The rearrangement links TRBV15 to TRBJ2-1; 10 nucleotides agree with TRBD1. The CDR3 covers 15 residues. Per the germline V gene, CDR1 is LNHNV and CDR2 is YYDKDF (reference sequence). After removal of 2 bases from V and 5 bases from J, the junction contained 3 bases not matched to a gene. In DNA form, the CDR3 reads TGTGCCACCAGCAGATACGGGACAGGGGACAATGAGCAGTTCTTC. Its protein is CATSRYGTGDNEQFF.

In regard to this clone: This sample also contains other DNA sequences that code for the same CDR3. The chain has TRBV28 and TRBJ2-7; 8 bases are shared with TRBD1. CDR1 MDHEN and CDR2 SYDVKM come from the germline V gene. This CDR3 has 13 residues. With 3 bases clipped from V and 3 bases from J, the junction kept 1 base outside the gene matches. The CDR3 sequence: CASSLGTGYEQYF. DNA of the CDR3: TGTGCCAGCAGTTTGGGGACAGGCTACGAGCAGTACTTC.

This chain connects TRBV2 to TRBJ2-1; 9 nucleotides agree with TRBD2. The CDR3 loop spans 15 amino acids. V lost 7 bases and J lost 5; bases outside the gene matches: 9. The germline gives CDR1 SNHLY, CDR2 FYNNEI. In DNA form, the CDR3 reads TGTGCCAGCATTAATAGCGGGAGAGAGAACAATGAGCAGTTCTTC. Translating gives CASINSGRENNEQFF.

Concerning this clone itself: At one end the junction does not follow the germline gene, possibly because of a read error. J is TRBJ2-2 and V is TRBV6-5; TRBD2 matches at 10 bases. Germline V lookup: CDR1 MNHEY, CDR2 SVGAGI. The CDR3 spans 12 residues. DNA for the CDR3: TGTGCCAGCAGATACACTAGCGGGGAGCTGTTCTTT. It translates to CASRYTSGELFF.

The gene calls are TRBV4-1 and TRBJ2-5; tentative D call: TRBD2 (7 bases). The ends were cut back, 4 bases at V and 2 bases at J, with 14 bases in the middle. The CDR3 is 15 residues long. The germline V gene has CDR1 MGHRA and CDR2 YSYEKL. CDR3 region: CASSPWGGQQETQYF. The CDR3 nucleotides are TGCGCCAGCAGCCCCTGGGGGGGCCAACAAGAGACCCAGTACTTC.

The chain links TRBV27 to TRBJ2-7; maybe TRBD2 (6 bases). Germline assignment: CDR1 MNHEY and CDR2 SMNVEV (reference sequence). The CDR3 sequence is 17 residues long. V lost 3 bases, J lost 4 bases, and 22 bases lay in between. Written as DNA, the CDR3 is TGTGCCAGCAGTTTCCAACCCCCGGGTGGAGGGGTATACGAGCAGTACTTC. It encodes CASSFQPPGGGVYEQYF.

The rearrangement joins TRBV11-1 to TRBJ2-7; TRBD1 matches 9 bases. Per germline, CDR1 SGHAT and CDR2 FQDESV (reference sequence). This CDR3 spans 15 amino acids. V was clipped by 1 base and J by 5 bases; unmatched bases: 6. CDR3 DNA sequence: TGTGCCAGCAGCTTAGGTGGGACAGGGTACCACGAGCAGTACTTC. It translates to CASSLGGTGYHEQYF.

This clone was found a few times. The CDR3: CASSYLGQPQHF. In nucleotides, the CDR3 is TGTGCCAGCAGTTATTTGGGTCAGCCCCAGCATTTT. The V gene is TRBV27, the J gene TRBJ1-5; D is uncertain. The V and J ends lost 4 bases and 6 bases respectively, with 7 bases between them. This CDR3 is 12 amino acids long. Germline V gives CDR1 MNHEY, CDR2 SMNVEV (reference sequence).

The CDR3 region is CASSKTGSGETQYF. The CDR3 DNA reads as TGTGCCAGCAGCAAAACAGGGTCCGGGGAGACCCAGTACTTC. V and J are TRBV7-8 and TRBJ2-5; a weak D match, TRBD1 (6 bases). CDR3 length: 14 residues. Germline CDR1 reads SGHVS; CDR2 reads FQNEAQ. V was pared by 5 bases and J by 5 bases, with 15 bases between.

The chain links TRBV28 to TRBJ2-5, with 7 bases that match TRBD1. Trimming took 7 bases from V and 1 from J; bases not matched to a gene: 3. CDR1 and CDR2 (germline): MDHEN, SYDVKM. The CDR3 is made up of 13 amino acids. DNA for the CDR3: TGTGCCAGCACGACAGGGATCCAAGAGACCCAGTACTTC. Protein: CASTTGIQETQYF. Combining the CDR3 with reference TRBV28 and TRBJ2-5 gives the whole variable domain DVKVTQSSRYLVKRTGEKVFLECVQDMDHENMFWYRQDPGLGLRLIYFSYDVKMKEKGDIPEGYSVSREKKERFSLILESASTNQTSMYLCASTTGIQETQYFGPGTRLLVL.

The rearrangement joins TRBV12-5 to TRBJ2-3; TRBD2 agrees at 8 bases. The CDR3 is made up of 13 amino acids. CDR1 and CDR2 from the germline V gene are LGHNT and FRNRAP. J was trimmed by 7 bases and V by 6 bases; bases with no gene match: 6. The CDR3 loop is CASGGTSLNTQYF. Written as DNA, the CDR3 is TGTGCTAGTGGCGGGACTAGTTTGAATACGCAGTATTTT. The variable domain in full, completed from reference TRBV12-5 and TRBJ2-3, reads DARVTQTPRHKVTEMGQEVTMRCQPILGHNTVFWYRQTMMQGLELLAYFRNRAPLDDSGMPKDRFSAEMPDATLATLKIQPSEPRDSAVYFCASGGTSLNTQYFGPGTRLTVL.

Remarks on this clone: The sample holds other DNA sequences that translate to the same CDR3. V usage is TRBV6-1 and J usage is TRBJ2-7, with D possibly TRBD2 on 5 matching bases. Deletions cut 8 bases from V and 3 bases from J, with 5 bases between. The CDR3 spans 10 residues. In germline, CDR1 is MNHNS, CDR2 SASEGT. CDR3 loop: CASRDYEQYF. The CDR3 DNA follows: TGTGCCAGCCGGGACTACGAGCAGTACTTC.

The rearrangement joins TRBV25-1 to TRBJ2-5; TRBD2 might be the D (7 bases). This CDR3 contains 17 residues. Trimming took 4 bases from V and 4 from J, leaving 22 bases between them. Germline CDR1 and CDR2: MGHDK and SYGVNS. In nucleotides, the CDR3 is TGTGCCAGCAGTGCCTCTCATCACCTTAGGGGGGGAGAGACCCAGTACTTC. It is translated as CASSASHHLRGGETQYF.

The rearrangement joins TRBV10-3 to TRBJ1-4, with D uncertain. Germline V gives CDR1 ENHRY, CDR2 SYGVKD. The CDR3 runs to 13 residues. Deletions cut 2 bases from V and 4 bases from J, with 5 bases between. The CDR3 region has the DNA TGTGCCATCAGTGAGGGGTATAATGAAAAACTGTTTTTT. Its translation: CAISEGYNEKLFF.

V gene TRBV7-3 combines with J gene TRBJ1-1; TRBD1 is a possible D gene (6 bases). Germline loops: CDR1 SGHTA, CDR2 FQGTGA. The V end lost 1 base, the J end lost 5 bases, and 8 bases lay between the germline ends. The CDR3 consists of 13 residues. The CDR3 region is CASSLRGGTEAFF. Written as DNA, the CDR3 is TGTGCCAGCAGCTTAAGAGGGGGGACTGAAGCTTTCTTT.

The chain recombines TRBV10-3 with TRBJ2-5; a weak D match, TRBD2 (5 bases). V dropped 10 bases and J dropped 5 bases, with 11 bases sitting between them. This CDR3 is built from 11 residues. Germline V gene data show CDR1 as ENHRY and CDR2 as SYGVKD. This CDR3 is CATLGGETQYF. The CDR3 region has the DNA TGTGCCACGCTTGGAGGTGAGACCCAGTACTTC.

The rearrangement joins TRBV9 to TRBJ2-7; possibly TRBD1 or TRBD2 for D (6 bases each). Germline lookup yields CDR1 SGDLS and CDR2 YYNGEE. This CDR3 contains 14 residues. V lost 3 bases and J 4 bases, leaving 14 bases between the germline ends. Here the CDR3 DNA reads TGTGCCAGCAGCGAAGGAGGGGGTCTATACGAGCAGTACTTC. Amino acids: CASSEGGGLYEQYF. Full variable domain (missing parts from reference TRBV9 and TRBJ2-7): DSGVTQTPKHLITATGQRVTLRCSPRSGDLSVYWYQQSLDQGLQFLIQYYNGEERAKGNILERFSAQQFPDLHSELNLSSLELGDSALYFCASSEGGGLYEQYFGPGTRLTVT.

The gene calls are TRBV2 and TRBJ1-1; 7 positions match TRBD1. CDR1 SNHLY and CDR2 FYNNEI come from the germline V gene. This CDR3 contains 16 residues. The V and J ends lost 6 bases and 1 base, in that order; junction bases with no gene match: 11. The CDR3 DNA follows: TGTGCCAGCAGGTTTCAAAGGGACAGACCGAACACTGAAGCTTTCTTT. It translates to CASRFQRDRPNTEAFF.

The chain has TRBV5-5 and TRBJ1-5, with a weak D call TRBD1 (5 bases). V lost 0 bases to trimming and J lost 5 bases, with 6 bases between them. The CDR3 covers 13 residues. Germline-derived CDR1 and CDR2 are SGHKS and YYEKEE (reference sequence). This chain's CDR3 is CASSLVGHQPQHF. CDR3 DNA sequence: TGTGCCAGCAGCTTGGTGGGGCATCAGCCCCAGCATTTT.

A note on this clone: The sample has other DNA sequences that encode this CDR3 too. The V gene is TRBV5-1, the J gene TRBJ2-7; tentatively, D is TRBD1 or TRBD2 (5 bases each). The CDR3 contains 14 residues. CDR1 is SGHRS, CDR2 YFSETQ, per germline. Trimming stripped 4 bases from V and 0 bases from J, with 11 bases between. As DNA, the CDR3 is TGCGCCAGCAGCCCAGGGAGAAGCTCCTACGAGCAGTACTTC. It codes for CASSPGRSSYEQYF. The variable domain in full, completed from reference TRBV5-1 and TRBJ2-7, reads KAGVTQTPRYLIKTRGQQVTLSCSPISGHRSVSWYQQTPGQGLQFLFEYFSETQRNKGNFPGRFSGRQFSNSRSEMNVSTLELGDSALYLCASSPGRSSYEQYFGPGTRLTVT.

This rearrangement joins TRBV28 to TRBJ1-1; D might be TRBD1 (6 bases). The CDR3 consists of 16 residues. Trimming shortened V by 4 bases and J by 7 bases, and 22 bases separated the two germline ends. CDR1 is MDHEN and CDR2 is SYDVKM in the germline V gene. In nucleotides, the CDR3 is TGTGCCAGCAGTTGGATACAGGGAGAGGGCGCGAGTGAAGCTTTCTTT. Its protein is CASSWIQGEGASEAFF.

CDR3 sequence: CASSLQGAPWDPQHF. In DNA form, the CDR3 reads TGTGCCAGCAGCTTGCAGGGGGCCCCCTGGGATCCCCAGCATTTT. The rearrangement joins TRBV5-6 to TRBJ1-5, with 8 bases identical to TRBD1. The CDR3 extends over 15 amino acids. Germline V gives CDR1 SGHDT, CDR2 YYEEEE. V was pared by 1 base and J by 10 bases, with 10 bases of the junction left unmatched.